The 12 T cell receptor beta chains in this list originate from one sample, sequenced in a study of cytomegalovirus exposure and HLA in healthy donors. PCR was performed using 60 Vbeta and 13 Jbeta primers. Profiled with immunoSEQ multiplex PCR; TCRdb holds only in-frame clones, not every one. The data show 140,000 to 150,000 clones, roughly 80% seen once. Material for sequencing was PBMCs. The receptors were sampled from a woman in her 40s in good health and CMV-seropositive.

The chain joins TRBV9 to TRBJ1-6; 8 bases are shared with TRBD1. The junction had 5 bases not matched to a gene; V was cut back by 3 bases and J by 6 bases. CDR1 is SGDLS, CDR2 YYNGEE, per germline. The CDR3 length is 15 residues. CDR3 sequence (DNA): TGTGCCAGCAGCGCCGTCGGACAGGGTAATTCACCCCTCCACTTT. Translated, it gives CASSAVGQGNSPLHF. Full variable domain (remainder filled in from reference TRBV9 and TRBJ1-6): DSGVTQTPKHLITATGQRVTLRCSPRSGDLSVYWYQQSLDQGLQFLIQYYNGEERAKGNILERFSAQQFPDLHSELNLSSLELGDSALYFCASSAVGQGNSPLHFGNGTRLTVT.

V usage is TRBV30 and J usage is TRBJ2-3, with D perhaps matching TRBD2 (5 bases). V gave up 2 bases and J gave up 6 bases, with 18 bases separating them. Germline values: CDR1 GTSNPN, CDR2 SVGIG (reference sequence). The CDR3 is made up of 15 amino acids. The CDR3 sequence is CAWSQRLAATDTQYF. CDR3 sequence (DNA): TGTGCCTGGAGTCAGAGGCTAGCTGCCACGGATACGCAGTATTTT.

The rearrangement links TRBV27 to TRBJ1-1; no firm D call. The CDR3 loop spans 13 amino acids. Germline CDR1 is MNHEY and CDR2 is SMNVEV (reference sequence). V lost 0 bases and J 4 bases, leaving 6 bases between the germline ends. As DNA, the CDR3 is TGTGCCAGCAGTTTATCAGGGAGCACTGAAGCTTTCTTT. Translated, it gives CASSLSGSTEAFF.

This clone has just one count. The chain is built from TRBV19 and TRBJ1-1; TRBD1 aligns across 9 bases. The CDR3 is 14 residues long. Germline CDR1 LNHDA, CDR2 SQIVND (reference sequence). Trimming removed 3 bases from V and 6 bases from J; junction bases left unmatched: 5. The CDR3 sequence is CASSMGQGRAEAFF. The CDR3 DNA follows: TGTGCCAGTAGTATGGGACAGGGTAGGGCTGAAGCTTTCTTT.

The chain combines TRBV6-1 with TRBJ2-2, with TRBD1 identical over 8 bases. Germline lookup yields CDR1 MNHNS and CDR2 SASEGT. The CDR3 is made up of 14 amino acids. Unmatched junction bases numbered 4, after V lost 8 bases and J lost 2 bases. CDR3 amino acids: CASSGTGNTGELFF. CDR3 nucleotides: TGTGCCAGCTCCGGGACAGGTAACACCGGGGAGCTGTTTTTT.

V and J are TRBV6-1 and TRBJ1-1; no reliable D call. Germline V gene data show CDR1 as MNHNS and CDR2 as SASEGT. V dropped 3 bases and J dropped 6 bases, with 11 bases sitting between them. CDR3 length: 13 residues. As DNA, the CDR3 is TGTGCCAGCAGTGAGGATCGGGTGGCTGAAGCTTTCTTT. Its protein is CASSEDRVAEAFF.

The J gene is TRBJ2-1, the V gene TRBV4-3; TRBD1 agrees at 11 bases. Per germline, CDR1 LGHNA and CDR2 YSLEER. V dropped 2 bases and J dropped 7; count of bases not matched to a gene: 7. The CDR3 has 16 amino acids. CDR3 residues: CASSQSGTGGMNEQFF. The CDR3 coding sequence is TGCGCCAGCAGCCAATCCGGGACAGGGGGAATGAATGAGCAGTTCTTC.

The chain uses TRBV5-6 and TRBJ2-7; maybe TRBD2 (6 bases). Trimming took 3 bases from V and 2 from J, leaving 9 bases between them. The germline V gene encodes CDR1 SGHDT and CDR2 YYEEEE. This CDR3 has 13 residues. The CDR3 region has the DNA TGTGCCAGCAGCTCGACGGGGGCCTACGAGCAGTACTTC. As protein: CASSSTGAYEQYF.

The chain is built from TRBV9 and TRBJ2-3; 9 nucleotides match TRBD1. V was pared by 3 bases and J by 3 bases, with 8 bases of the junction left unmatched. Germline CDR1 SGDLS, CDR2 YYNGEE. The CDR3 is made up of 16 amino acids. The chain's CDR3 is CASSAGGQGSTDTQYF. In DNA, the CDR3 is TGTGCCAGCAGCGCCGGCGGACAGGGGAGTACAGATACGCAGTATTTT.

There are a few counts of this clone. The V gene is TRBV27, the J gene TRBJ2-2; TRBD2 is a possible D gene (5 bases). This CDR3 comprises 16 residues. V was pared by 2 bases and J by 0 bases, with 10 bases between. From germline, CDR1 is MNHEY and CDR2 SMNVEV (reference sequence). This CDR3 is CASSLLTGANTGELFF. The CDR3 DNA reads as TGTGCCAGCAGTTTACTAACCGGGGCGAACACCGGGGAGCTGTTTTTT.

J is TRBJ2-3 and V is TRBV9; TRBD1 is a possible D gene (6 bases). Germline V gene sequence: CDR1 SGDLS, CDR2 YYNGEE. The ends were cut back, 0 bases at V and 2 bases at J, with 7 bases in the middle. This CDR3 region has 14 residues. CDR3 bases: TGTGCCAGCAGCGTAGGGACAGCCACAGATACGCAGTATTTT. Amino acid sequence: CASSVGTATDTQYF.

The rearrangement joins TRBV4-3 to TRBJ2-5; 10 nucleotides agree with TRBD1. Unmatched junction bases numbered 6, after V lost 0 bases and J lost 5 bases. CDR1 LGHNA and CDR2 YSLEER come from the germline V gene. The CDR3 covers 16 residues. As DNA, the CDR3 is TGCGCCAGCAGCCAAGATACAGGGACAGGGGTGGAGACCCAGTACTTC. Protein product: CASSQDTGTGVETQYF.